This T cell receptor (beta chain) was identified in a study of cytomegalovirus exposure and HLA in healthy donors. Study as a whole: Earlier, fewer than 130 million unique TCR beta sequences were recovered from 200 million or so T cells by an analysis. General observations from the study: Earlier results showed most TCR beta V segments being productive about 90% or about 30% of the time.

The V gene's germline CDR1 is SGHNT and CDR2 YYREEE (reference sequence). Trimming left V 0 bases short and J 7 bases short, with 13 bases between. The CDR3 length is 14 residues. This clone has just one count. As yet, its antigen is unknown. This PCR relied on a set of 60 Vbeta primers and 13 Jbeta primers. Sequencing used immunoSEQ multiplex PCR; TCRdb keeps in-frame clones, though not all of them. The data hold 150,000 or so clones, with almost 80% observed a single time. What was sequenced was PBMCs. The chain joins TRBV5-4 to TRBJ1-2; possibly TRBD1 for D (5 bases). The sequence came from a woman aged 45-65 years in good health and CMV-seropositive. CDR3 DNA: TGTGCCAGCAGCTTGGCCCGCGGGACGCTTGGCTACACCTTC. Its translation: CASSLARGTLGYTF.